The clone carrying this TCR beta chain is a singleton in its sample. Produced via immunoSEQ multiplex PCR; TCRdb's table is partial and in-frame only. The repertoire holds some 80,000 clones, with around 90% as singletons. The CDR3 is made up of 15 amino acids. The germline V gene has CDR1 LGHNA and CDR2 YSLEER. Deletions cut 1 base from V and 10 bases from J, with 14 bases between. This sample stems from a study of blood T cell repertoires in COVID-19. Sequencing was performed on peripheral blood. The TCR sequence derives from a human donor in a cohort sampled during active COVID-19. The chain uses TRBV4-3 and TRBJ1-6; D perhaps matches TRBD1 (5 bases). CDR3 protein: CASSQVGRVDSPLHF. CDR3 in DNA: TGCGCCAGCAGCCAAGTCGGCAGGGTGGACTCACCCCTCCACTTT.